This TCR beta chain was retrieved from a study of CD8 T cells in Susac syndrome. Trimming cost V 1 base and J 4 bases, with 13 bases left between them. Germline CDR1 is SGHDN and CDR2 is FVKESK. The CDR3 contains 16 residues. With random hexamers, reverse transcription was performed on roughly 0.45 to 1 ug of RNA. Each CDR3 protein is one row after TCRdb ran MiXCR on the immunoSEQ multiplex PCR reads. The sample holds about 400,000 distinct CDR3 sequences; about 85% are singletons and the top ten take about 0.1%. The clonotype originates from a human donor with multiple sclerosis. The chain couples TRBV14 to TRBJ2-2; D gene unclear. The material sequenced was CD8+ T cells from PBMCs. CDR3 residues: CASSQVSSRATGELFF. CDR3 bases: TGTGCCAGCAGCCAAGTATCGTCTCGGGCCACCGGGGAGCTGTTTTTT.